The 30 T cell receptor beta chains in this list originate from one sample, sequenced in a study of blood T cell repertoires in COVID-19. Repertoires were generated with immunoSEQ multiplex PCR, while TCRdb's copy carries only in-frame clones and drops some. The top ten hold 2% to 3% of the sample, which has about 75,000 clones, around 90% seen once. Material: peripheral blood. The receptor set was obtained from a human donor in a cohort sampled during active COVID-19.

The J gene is TRBJ2-1, the V gene TRBV18, with D maybe TRBD2 (6 bases). V lost 2 bases and J lost 4, with 12 bases in between. Germline-derived CDR1 and CDR2 are KGHSH and LQKENI. This CDR3 has 15 residues. The CDR3 protein is CASSPRVAAYNEQFF. DNA of the CDR3: TGTGCCAGCTCACCAAGGGTAGCGGCTTACAATGAGCAGTTCTTC.

This clone was observed a single time. V and J are TRBV5-4 and TRBJ1-4, with 9 bases aligning to TRBD1. The V segment lost 4 bases and the J segment 3 bases; nucleotides outside the gene matches: 4. Germline lookup yields CDR1 SGHNT and CDR2 YYREEE (reference sequence). The CDR3 has 15 residues. The CDR3 reads CASSRQGGANEKLFF. CDR3 nucleotides: TGTGCCAGCAGCCGACAGGGGGGGGCTAATGAAAAACTGTTTTTT.

The chain couples TRBV5-1 to TRBJ1-2, with D hard to call. Looked up from germline, CDR1 is SGHRS and CDR2 is YFSETQ. There are 13 residues in the CDR3. The germline V and J ends were trimmed by 2 bases and 6 bases, with 11 bases remaining between them. The CDR3 nucleotides are TGCGCCAGCAGCTTTCGTAGTCGGGATGGCTACACCTTC. Residues: CASSFRSRDGYTF.

The CDR3 loop is CASSVAGWTEAFF. CDR3 nucleotides: TGTGCCAGCAGCGTAGCGGGGTGGACTGAAGCTTTCTTT. The rearrangement joins TRBV9 to TRBJ1-1; D gene ambiguous. This CDR3 comprises 13 residues. Deletions cut 0 bases from V and 5 bases from J, with 8 bases between. The germline gives CDR1 SGDLS, CDR2 YYNGEE. Full variable domain (remainder filled in from reference TRBV9 and TRBJ1-1): DSGVTQTPKHLITATGQRVTLRCSPRSGDLSVYWYQQSLDQGLQFLIQYYNGEERAKGNILERFSAQQFPDLHSELNLSSLELGDSALYFCASSVAGWTEAFFGQGTRLTVV.

J is TRBJ2-3 and V is TRBV7-8; D might be TRBD1 (6 bases). CDR3 length equals 19 residues. V was clipped by 1 base and J by 0 bases, with 20 bases between them. The germline V gene has CDR1 SGHVS and CDR2 FQNEAQ. CDR3 protein: CASSLGTGPTGSSTDTQYF. The CDR3, as DNA: TGTGCCAGCAGCTTAGGAACGGGACCCACAGGGTCTAGCACAGATACGCAGTATTTT.

The rearrangement links TRBV19 to TRBJ2-5, with 15 bases lining up with TRBD2. V gave up 5 bases and J gave up 5 bases; unmatched junction bases: 9. This CDR3 is 17 amino acids long. Germline CDR1 and CDR2: LNHDA and SQIVND (reference sequence). The CDR3 DNA follows: TGTGCCAGTAGTGAAGGGACTAGCGGGAGGTGGTGGGAGACCCAGTACTTC. Protein product: CASSEGTSGRWWETQYF.

This chain joins TRBV19 and TRBJ1-2; D possibly corresponds to TRBD1 (6 bases). This CDR3 has 14 amino acids. Germline V gives CDR1 LNHDA, CDR2 SQIVND (reference sequence). Trimming left V 5 bases short and J 3 bases short, with 13 bases between. CDR3 coding DNA: TGTGCCAGTAGTGAGGACAGACAACACTATGGCTACACCTTC. Encoded protein: CASSEDRQHYGYTF.

This clone came up once. V gene TRBV24-1 combines with J gene TRBJ2-7; 12 positions agree with TRBD1. Germline V gene data show CDR1 as KGHDR and CDR2 as SFDVKD. This CDR3 region has 13 residues. V was pared by 9 bases and J by 5 bases, with 4 bases of the junction left unmatched. CDR3 bases: TGTGCCACCGGGGGACAGGGGGCCCACGAGCAGTACTTC. Amino acids: CATGGQGAHEQYF.

V and J are TRBV11-2 and TRBJ1-2; D is unresolved. The germline V gene has CDR1 SGHAT and CDR2 FQNNGV. The CDR3 consists of 13 residues. Trimming left V 1 base short and J 4 bases short, with 7 bases between. The CDR3 nucleotides read TGTGCCAGCAGCTTAGTATCTTTCTATGGCTACACCTTC. Protein sequence: CASSLVSFYGYTF.

This clone was recorded only once. The rearrangement joins TRBV14 to TRBJ1-2, with D hard to call. V was pared by 0 bases and J by 5 bases, with 10 bases between. CDR1 SGHDN and CDR2 FVKESK come from the germline V gene. The CDR3 length is 14 residues. The CDR3 loop reads CASSQDNIRYGYTF. CDR3 sequence (DNA): TGTGCCAGCAGCCAAGATAACATTCGTTATGGCTACACCTTC.

V gene TRBV7-9 combines with J gene TRBJ1-1, with 11 bases that match TRBD1. V gave up 5 bases and J gave up 5 bases; unmatched junction bases: 7. The CDR3 has 15 amino acids. CDR1 and CDR2 (germline): SEHNR, FQNEAQ (reference sequence). The CDR3 DNA sequence: TGTGCCAGCAGCCCCCGGGACAGGGGGTTAACTGAAGCTTTCTTT. Its translation: CASSPRDRGLTEAFF.

The V gene is TRBV5-1, the J gene TRBJ2-2, with a possible D match to TRBD2 (7 bases). Trimming shortened V by 0 bases and J by 5 bases, and 11 bases separated the two germline ends. The CDR3 is 15 residues long. Germline V gene data show CDR1 as SGHRS and CDR2 as YFSETQ. CDR3 nucleotides: TGCGCCAGCAGCTTGGAACAGGGAGGGACCGGGGAGCTGTTTTTT. This sequence encodes CASSLEQGGTGELFF.

V and J are TRBV19 and TRBJ1-3; possibly TRBD1 for D (6 bases). Between the trimmed V and J ends, which lost 3 bases and 1 base, there was a span of 10 bases. This CDR3 comprises 15 residues. CDR1 and CDR2 from the germline V gene are LNHDA and SQIVND (reference sequence). The CDR3 region has the DNA TGTGCCAGTAGTATGCCCAGGGGTTCTGGAAACACCATATATTTT. This encodes CASSMPRGSGNTIYF.

J is TRBJ1-4 and V is TRBV9; possible D gene TRBD1, 5 bases. V lost 4 bases and J lost 7, with 11 bases in between. The V gene's germline CDR1 is SGDLS and CDR2 YYNGEE. CDR3 length: 13 amino acids. The CDR3 DNA sequence: TGTGCCAGCAGCACCAGGGCGACTGAAAAACTGTTTTTT. Protein product: CASSTRATEKLFF.

The chain carries TRBV13 and TRBJ2-7; possible D gene TRBD2, 5 bases. CDR1 and CDR2 (germline): PRHDT, FYEKMQ (reference sequence). Trimming removed 1 base at V and 6 bases at J, with 19 bases between. The CDR3 runs 16 residues. The CDR3 reads CASSLDGPPGVSEQYF. CDR3 DNA sequence: TGTGCCAGCAGCTTAGATGGACCCCCCGGGGTGAGCGAGCAGTACTTC.

V gene TRBV9 combines with J gene TRBJ2-1, with 14 bases that match TRBD2. The CDR3 sequence is 15 residues long. V gave up 4 bases and J gave up 9 bases; unmatched junction bases: 6. Germline CDR1 and CDR2: SGDLS and YYNGEE. Here the CDR3 reads CASSPRLAGGVEQFF. CDR3 coding DNA: TGTGCCAGCAGCCCCCGACTAGCGGGAGGGGTTGAGCAGTTCTTC.

V and J are TRBV7-2 and TRBJ2-5, with D perhaps matching TRBD1 (5 bases). This CDR3 comprises 12 residues. The V gene's germline CDR1 is SGHTA and CDR2 FQGNSA. Trimming took 3 bases from V and 5 from J, leaving 7 bases between them. CDR3 in DNA: TGTGCCAGCAGCTTCTCAGGGGAGACCCAGTACTTC. This codes for CASSFSGETQYF.

CDR3 DNA: TGTGCCAGCAGCCCGAGGGACACCCGGCTATACGAGCAGTACTTC. Its translation is CASSPRDTRLYEQYF. The rearrangement links TRBV7-8 to TRBJ2-7, with TRBD1 as a possible D gene (6 bases). Trimming took off 5 bases at V and 4 bases at J, with 18 bases between the two ends. The CDR3 loop spans 15 amino acids. In germline, CDR1 is SGHVS, CDR2 FQNEAQ. The variable domain in full, with the rest retrieved from reference TRBV7-8 and TRBJ2-7, is GAGVSQSPRYKVAKRGQDVALRCDPISGHVSLFWYQQALGQGPEFLTYFQNEAQLDKSGLPSDRFFAERPEGSVSTLKIQRTQQEDSAVYLCASSPRDTRLYEQYFGPGTRLTVT.

This rearrangement joins TRBV20-1 to TRBJ2-7, with 7 bases identical to TRBD1. V was pared by 3 bases and J by 6 bases, with 5 bases of the junction left unmatched. There are 12 residues in the CDR3. Looked up from germline, CDR1 is DFQATT and CDR2 is SNEGSKA (reference sequence). The CDR3 reads CSASGQVSEQYF. CDR3 DNA sequence: TGCAGTGCTAGTGGACAGGTGAGCGAGCAGTACTTC.

With respect to this clone: The sample carries other DNA sequences with the same CDR3. The chain employs TRBV9 and TRBJ2-3; tentative D call: TRBD2 (5 bases). Trimming cost V 2 bases and J 1 base, with 8 bases left between them. The CDR3 length is 14 residues. Germline values: CDR1 SGDLS, CDR2 YYNGEE. This CDR3 reads CASSVGRGTDTQYF. CDR3 in DNA: TGTGCCAGCAGCGTTGGGCGGGGCACAGATACGCAGTATTTT.

This clone came up once. The rearrangement links TRBV6-6 to TRBJ2-1, with 10 bases identical to TRBD2. The germline CDR1 and CDR2 sequences are MNHNY and SVGAGI (reference sequence). This CDR3 spans 16 amino acids. With V trimmed by 6 bases and J by 9 bases, 14 bases remained unmatched. The CDR3 loop is CASSRPGLLAGSEQFF. Here the CDR3 DNA reads TGTGCCAGCAGCCGCCCGGGCCTACTAGCGGGAAGTGAGCAGTTCTTC.

This chain joins TRBV7-6 and TRBJ2-1; 12 bases map to TRBD2. The CDR3 consists of 16 residues. Trimming removed 3 bases from V and 2 bases from J; junction bases left unmatched: 2. The germline V gene has CDR1 SGHVS and CDR2 FNYEAQ. For the CDR3, the DNA is TGTGCCAGCAGCTTGCTAGCGGGAGGGCCCTACAATGAGCAGTTCTTC. The encoded protein is CASSLLAGGPYNEQFF.

The chain couples TRBV10-3 to TRBJ1-2; no clear D. Looked up from germline, CDR1 is ENHRY and CDR2 is SYGVKD. CDR3 length: 14 amino acids. Trimming pared 5 bases from V and 4 bases from J, leaving 14 bases between. CDR3 protein: CAISNSGLSYGYTF. The CDR3 nucleotides are TGTGCCATCAGTAATTCGGGTCTCTCCTATGGCTACACCTTC.

V gene TRBV27 combines with J gene TRBJ1-1; D call uncertain. V lost 5 bases and J lost 3, with 19 bases in between. The CDR3 contains 16 residues. Germline V lookup: CDR1 MNHEY, CDR2 SMNVEV (reference sequence). The CDR3 reads CASSLGIGGSDTEAFF. The CDR3 DNA follows: TGTGCCAGCAGTCTGGGGATCGGAGGGTCGGACACTGAAGCTTTCTTT.

CDR3 DNA: TGCAGCGTTTTGGACAATAGCAATCAGCCCCAGCATTTT. This sequence encodes CSVLDNSNQPQHF. The V and J genes are TRBV29-1 and TRBJ1-5; D possibly corresponds to TRBD1 (5 bases). The CDR3 extends over 13 amino acids. The V end lost 5 bases, the J end lost 0 bases, and 8 bases lay between the germline ends. Germline V gene lookup returns CDR1 SQVTM and CDR2 ANQGSEA.

CDR3 sequence: CASSSGRASTDTQYF. The CDR3, as DNA: TGTGCCAGCAGCAGCGGGAGGGCGAGCACAGATACGCAGTATTTT. This sequence joins TRBV6-5 and TRBJ2-3, with 10 positions matching TRBD2. From germline, CDR1 is MNHEY and CDR2 SVGAGI. This CDR3 is 15 amino acids long. The junction had 3 bases not matched to a gene; V was cut back by 6 bases and J by 0 bases.

The chain couples TRBV6-5 to TRBJ1-2; D is unresolved. Deletions cut 11 bases from V and 8 bases from J, with 21 bases between. From germline, CDR1 is MNHEY and CDR2 SVGAGI. This CDR3 comprises 13 residues. The CDR3 loop reads CASRMDLAGGYTF. For the CDR3, the DNA is TGTGCCTCCCGGATGGACCTTGCGGGGGGCTACACCTTC.

This clone has only one observation. The CDR3 nucleotides read TGTGCCAGCAGTGAACCCCCAGGTTATAGCGAGCAGTACTTC. It translates to CASSEPPGYSEQYF. The chain combines TRBV6-1 with TRBJ2-7; no firm D call. With 2 bases removed from V and 6 bases from J, the gap between germline ends came to 14 bases. Germline assignment: CDR1 MNHNS and CDR2 SASEGT. The CDR3 is 14 amino acids.

The chain couples TRBV2 to TRBJ2-5; 8 bases are a match to TRBD2. The V and J ends lost 1 base and 5 bases, in that order; junction bases with no gene match: 9. The V gene's germline CDR1 is SNHLY and CDR2 FYNNEI. The CDR3 has 16 amino acids. The CDR3 nucleotides are TGTGCCAGCAGTGAAGGTCCAGCGGGAGTGCGGGAGACCCAGTACTTC. Translation gives CASSEGPAGVRETQYF.

The chain combines TRBV11-2 with TRBJ1-4, with a possible D match to TRBD1 (5 bases). Germline CDR1 reads SGHAT; CDR2 reads FQNNGV. The CDR3 has 11 amino acids. With 4 bases removed from V and 8 bases from J, the gap between germline ends came to 5 bases. CDR3 sequence: CASSSGEKLFF. The CDR3 region has the DNA TGTGCCAGCAGCTCAGGGGAAAAACTGTTTTTT.